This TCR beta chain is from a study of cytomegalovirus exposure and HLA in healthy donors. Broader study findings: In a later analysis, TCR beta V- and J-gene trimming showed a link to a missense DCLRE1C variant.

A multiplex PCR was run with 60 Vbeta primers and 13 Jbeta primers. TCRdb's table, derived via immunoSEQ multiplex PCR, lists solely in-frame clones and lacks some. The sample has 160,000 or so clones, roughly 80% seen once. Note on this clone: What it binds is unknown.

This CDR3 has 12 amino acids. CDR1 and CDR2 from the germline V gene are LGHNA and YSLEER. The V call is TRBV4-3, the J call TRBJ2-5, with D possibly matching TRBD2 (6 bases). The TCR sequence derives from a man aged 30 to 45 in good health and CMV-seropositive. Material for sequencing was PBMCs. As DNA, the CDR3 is TGCGCTAATACGGGACTTGTGGAGACCCAGTACTTC. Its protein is CANTGLVETQYF.